This T cell receptor beta chain was sequenced in a study of human T cells and chemical hapten exposure. This CDR3 contains 12 residues. V lost 2 bases, J lost 4 bases, and 6 bases lay in between. CDR1 and CDR2 from the germline V gene are LGHDT and YNNKEL (reference sequence). MiXCR was run by TCRdb on the RACE reads, yielding one entry per CDR3 protein. The table shows some 180,000 distinct CDR3 sequences, with 20% to 25% occurring only once. Noted time point: patch test 1, 2 weeks after DPC sensitization. The sample's treatment: therapeutic diphenylcyclopropenone sensitization with weekly scalp DPC.

The receptor comes from a woman between 45 and 65 years old with alopecia areata. Some clones in this sample may be carry-over from other donors' samples. The chain recombines TRBV3-1 with TRBJ2-7; D not resolved. The sample in question was whole blood, obtained in connection with sensitization to the hapten diphenylcyclopropenone (DPC). The CDR3 DNA reads TGTGCCAGCAGCCAAACAGTATACGAGCAGTACTTC. It is translated as CASSQTVYEQYF.